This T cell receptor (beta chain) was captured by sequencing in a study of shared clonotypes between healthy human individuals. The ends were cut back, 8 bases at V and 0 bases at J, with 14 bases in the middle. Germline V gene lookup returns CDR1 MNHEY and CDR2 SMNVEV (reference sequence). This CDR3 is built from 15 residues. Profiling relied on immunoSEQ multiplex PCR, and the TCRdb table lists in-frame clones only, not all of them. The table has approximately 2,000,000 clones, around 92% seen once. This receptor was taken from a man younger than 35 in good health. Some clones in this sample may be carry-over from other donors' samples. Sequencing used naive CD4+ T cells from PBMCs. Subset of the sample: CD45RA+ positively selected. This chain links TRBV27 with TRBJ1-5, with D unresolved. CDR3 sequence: CASSLGSYSNQPQHF. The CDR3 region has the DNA TGTGCCAGCTCCTTAGGATCATATAGCAATCAGCCCCAGCATTTT.